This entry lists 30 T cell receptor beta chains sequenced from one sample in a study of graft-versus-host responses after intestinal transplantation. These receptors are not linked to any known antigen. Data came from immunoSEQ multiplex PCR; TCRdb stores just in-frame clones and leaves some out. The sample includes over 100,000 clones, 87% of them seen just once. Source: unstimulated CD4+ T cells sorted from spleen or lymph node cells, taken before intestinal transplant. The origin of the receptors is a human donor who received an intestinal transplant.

Here the CDR3 DNA reads TGTGCCATCAGTGACCCGGTTCTAGCGCGCTCCTACGAGCAGTACTTC. Its translation is CAISDPVLARSYEQYF. The chain uses TRBV10-3 and TRBJ2-7, with a tentative D call TRBD2 (6 bases). CDR1 and CDR2 (germline): ENHRY, SYGVKD. CDR3 length: 16 amino acids. With 3 bases removed from V and 0 bases from J, the gap between germline ends came to 15 bases.

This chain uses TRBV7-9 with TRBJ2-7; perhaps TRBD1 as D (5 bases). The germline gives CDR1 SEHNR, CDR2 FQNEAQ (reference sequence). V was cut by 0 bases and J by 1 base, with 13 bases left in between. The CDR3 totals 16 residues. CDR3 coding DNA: TGTGCCAGCAGCTTAGCAGGGGCCCTGGGGTCCTACGAGCAGTACTTC. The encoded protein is CASSLAGALGSYEQYF.

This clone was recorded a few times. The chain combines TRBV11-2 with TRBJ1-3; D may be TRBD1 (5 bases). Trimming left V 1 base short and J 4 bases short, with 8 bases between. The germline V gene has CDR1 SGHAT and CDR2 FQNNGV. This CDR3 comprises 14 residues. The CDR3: CASSLGGEGNTIYF. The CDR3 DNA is TGTGCCAGCAGCTTAGGAGGGGAAGGAAACACCATATATTTT.

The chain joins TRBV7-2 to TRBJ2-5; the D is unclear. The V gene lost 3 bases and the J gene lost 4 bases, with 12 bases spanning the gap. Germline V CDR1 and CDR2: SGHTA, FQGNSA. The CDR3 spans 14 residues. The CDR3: CASSFPLRGETQYF. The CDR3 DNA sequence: TGTGCCAGCAGCTTCCCTCTTCGTGGAGAGACCCAGTACTTC.

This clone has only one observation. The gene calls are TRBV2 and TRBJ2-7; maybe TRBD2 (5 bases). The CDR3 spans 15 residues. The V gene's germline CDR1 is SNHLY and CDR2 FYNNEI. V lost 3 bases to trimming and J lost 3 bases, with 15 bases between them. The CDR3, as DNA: TGTGCCAGCAGTGAGGGGAGACTCCCAGGCTACGAGCAGTACTTC. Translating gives CASSEGRLPGYEQYF.

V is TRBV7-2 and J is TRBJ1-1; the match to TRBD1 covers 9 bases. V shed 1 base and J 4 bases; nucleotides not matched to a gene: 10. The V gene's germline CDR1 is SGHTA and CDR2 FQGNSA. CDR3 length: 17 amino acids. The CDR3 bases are TGTGCCAGCAGCTTAGGGAGGGGGGACAGGGTAAGCACTGAAGCTTTCTTT. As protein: CASSLGRGDRVSTEAFF. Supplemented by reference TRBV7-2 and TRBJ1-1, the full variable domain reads GAGVSQSPSNKVTEKGKDVELRCDPISGHTALYWYRQSLGQGLEFLIYFQGNSAPDKSGLPSDRFSAERTGGSVSTLTIQRTQQEDSAVYLCASSLGRGDRVSTEAFFGQGTRLTVV.

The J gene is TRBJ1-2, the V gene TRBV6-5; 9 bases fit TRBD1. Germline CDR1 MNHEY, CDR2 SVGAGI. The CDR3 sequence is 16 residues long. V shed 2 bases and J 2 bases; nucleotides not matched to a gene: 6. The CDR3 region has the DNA TGTGCCAGCAGTTACAGCCCCACAGGGGGCAACTATGGCTACACCTTC. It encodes CASSYSPTGGNYGYTF.

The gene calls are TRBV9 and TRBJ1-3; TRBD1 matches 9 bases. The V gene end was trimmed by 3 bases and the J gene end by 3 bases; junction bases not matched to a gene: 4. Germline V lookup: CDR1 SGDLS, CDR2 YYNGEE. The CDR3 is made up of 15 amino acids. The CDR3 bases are TGTGCCAGCAGCGGGCCGGGACAGGGTGGAAACACCATATATTTT. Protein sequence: CASSGPGQGGNTIYF.

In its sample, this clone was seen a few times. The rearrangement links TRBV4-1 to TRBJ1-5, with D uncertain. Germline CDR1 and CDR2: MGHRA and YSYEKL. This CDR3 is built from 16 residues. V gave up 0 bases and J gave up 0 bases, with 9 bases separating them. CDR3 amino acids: CASSQDPDGSNQPQHF. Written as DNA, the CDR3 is TGCGCCAGCAGCCAAGATCCGGACGGTAGCAATCAGCCCCAGCATTTT.

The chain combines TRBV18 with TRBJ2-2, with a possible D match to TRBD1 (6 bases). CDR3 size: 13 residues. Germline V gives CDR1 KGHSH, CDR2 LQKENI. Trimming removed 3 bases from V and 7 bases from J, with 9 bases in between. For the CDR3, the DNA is TGTGCCAGCTCACCGGGACAAGGCGGGGAGCTGTTTTTT. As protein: CASSPGQGGELFF.

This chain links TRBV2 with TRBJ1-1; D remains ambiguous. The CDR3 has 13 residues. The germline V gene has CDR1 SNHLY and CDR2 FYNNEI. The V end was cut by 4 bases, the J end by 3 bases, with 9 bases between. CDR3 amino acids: CASSGEGDTEAFF. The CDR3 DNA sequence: TGTGCCAGCAGTGGGGAAGGCGACACTGAAGCTTTCTTT.

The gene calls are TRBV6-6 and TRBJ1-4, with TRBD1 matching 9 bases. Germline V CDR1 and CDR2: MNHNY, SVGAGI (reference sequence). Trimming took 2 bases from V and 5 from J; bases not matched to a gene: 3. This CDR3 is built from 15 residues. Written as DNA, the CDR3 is TGTGCCAGCAGTTACGGGACAGGGCAAAATGAAAAACTGTTTTTT. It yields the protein CASSYGTGQNEKLFF.

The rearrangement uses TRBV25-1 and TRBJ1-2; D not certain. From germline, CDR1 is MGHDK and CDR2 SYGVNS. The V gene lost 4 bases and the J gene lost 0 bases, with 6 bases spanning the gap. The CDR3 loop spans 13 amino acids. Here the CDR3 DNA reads TGTGCCAGCAGTGCAGACTCTAACTATGGCTACACCTTC. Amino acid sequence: CASSADSNYGYTF.

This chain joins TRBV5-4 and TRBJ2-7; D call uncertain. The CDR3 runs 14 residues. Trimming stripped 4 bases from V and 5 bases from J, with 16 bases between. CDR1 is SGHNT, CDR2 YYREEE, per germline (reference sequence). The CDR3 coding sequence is TGTGCCAGCAGCACCCCGGACCTGTCCCACGAGCAGTACTTC. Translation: CASSTPDLSHEQYF.

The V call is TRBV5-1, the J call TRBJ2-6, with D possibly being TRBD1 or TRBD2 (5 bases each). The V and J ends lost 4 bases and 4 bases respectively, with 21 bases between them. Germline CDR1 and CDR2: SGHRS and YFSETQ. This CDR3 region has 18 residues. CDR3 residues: CASSAPRDRPLGANVLTF. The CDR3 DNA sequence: TGCGCCAGCAGCGCCCCACGGGACCGACCTCTCGGGGCCAACGTCCTGACTTTC.

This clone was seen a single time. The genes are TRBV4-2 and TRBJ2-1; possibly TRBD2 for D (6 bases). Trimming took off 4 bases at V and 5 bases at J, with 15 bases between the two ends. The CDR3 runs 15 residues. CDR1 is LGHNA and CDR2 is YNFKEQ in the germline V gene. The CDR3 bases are TGTGCCAGCAGCCCGCGGGATGGCCCAAACAATGAGCAGTTCTTC. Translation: CASSPRDGPNNEQFF.

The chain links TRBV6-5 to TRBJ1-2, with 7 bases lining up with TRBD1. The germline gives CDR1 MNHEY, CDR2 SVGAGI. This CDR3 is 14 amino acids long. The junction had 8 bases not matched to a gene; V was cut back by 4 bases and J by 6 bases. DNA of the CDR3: TGTGCCAGCAGTTCATTGGGACAGCGGGATGGCTACACCTTC. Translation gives CASSSLGQRDGYTF.

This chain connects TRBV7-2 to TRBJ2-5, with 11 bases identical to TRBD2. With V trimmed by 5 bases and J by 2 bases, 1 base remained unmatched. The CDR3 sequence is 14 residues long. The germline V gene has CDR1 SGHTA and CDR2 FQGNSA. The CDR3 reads CASSPSGGQETQYF. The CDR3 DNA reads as TGTGCCAGCAGCCCTAGCGGGGGGCAAGAGACCCAGTACTTC.

The CDR3 DNA is TGTGCCAGTAGTATATGGACAGGGGACACCGGGGAGCTGTTTTTT. Protein: CASSIWTGDTGELFF. V gene TRBV19 combines with J gene TRBJ2-2; 9 bases map to TRBD1. The CDR3 covers 15 residues. Germline assignment: CDR1 LNHDA and CDR2 SQIVND (reference sequence). The trim removed 2 bases at V and 3 bases at J, leaving 1 base unmatched.

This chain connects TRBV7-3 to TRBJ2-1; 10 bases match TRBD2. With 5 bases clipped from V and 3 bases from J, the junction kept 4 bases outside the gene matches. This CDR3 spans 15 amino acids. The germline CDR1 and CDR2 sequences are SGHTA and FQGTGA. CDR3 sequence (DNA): TGTGCCAGCAGCCCTCTAGCGGGAGTCTACAATGAGCAGTTCTTC. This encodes CASSPLAGVYNEQFF.

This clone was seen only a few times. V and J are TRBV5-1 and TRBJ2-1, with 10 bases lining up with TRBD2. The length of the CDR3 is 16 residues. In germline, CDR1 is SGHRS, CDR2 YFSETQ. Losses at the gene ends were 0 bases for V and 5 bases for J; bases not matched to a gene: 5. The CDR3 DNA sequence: TGCGCCAGCAGCTTGGGCAGCGGGAGGGCCGACAATGAGCAGTTCTTC. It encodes CASSLGSGRADNEQFF.

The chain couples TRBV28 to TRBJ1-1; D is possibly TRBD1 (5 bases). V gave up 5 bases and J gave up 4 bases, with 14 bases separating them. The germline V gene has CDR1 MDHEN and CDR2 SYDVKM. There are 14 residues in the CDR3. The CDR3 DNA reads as TGTGCCAGCAGTCCGACTCTGGGGGGCACTGAAGCTTTCTTT. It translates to CASSPTLGGTEAFF.

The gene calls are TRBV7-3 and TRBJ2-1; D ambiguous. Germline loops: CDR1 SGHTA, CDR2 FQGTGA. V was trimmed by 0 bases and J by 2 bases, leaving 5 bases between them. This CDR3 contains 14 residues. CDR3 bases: TGTGCCAGCAGCTTAACTGGTACCTACAATGAGCAGTTCTTC. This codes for CASSLTGTYNEQFF.

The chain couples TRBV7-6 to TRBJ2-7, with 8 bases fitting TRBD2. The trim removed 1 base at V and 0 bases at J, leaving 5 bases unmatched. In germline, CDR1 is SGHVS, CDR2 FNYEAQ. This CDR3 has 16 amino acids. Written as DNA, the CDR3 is TGTGCCAGCAGCTTAGGGGCGGGAGGTGGCTCCTACGAGCAGTACTTC. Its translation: CASSLGAGGGSYEQYF.

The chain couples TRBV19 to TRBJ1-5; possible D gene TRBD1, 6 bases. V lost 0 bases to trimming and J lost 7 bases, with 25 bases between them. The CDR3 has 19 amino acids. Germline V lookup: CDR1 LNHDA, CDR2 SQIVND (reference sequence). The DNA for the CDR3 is TGTGCCAGTAGTATAGATCGGGTCGGACAGCGCCGACCTTTGCAGCCCCAGCATTTT. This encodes CASSIDRVGQRRPLQPQHF.

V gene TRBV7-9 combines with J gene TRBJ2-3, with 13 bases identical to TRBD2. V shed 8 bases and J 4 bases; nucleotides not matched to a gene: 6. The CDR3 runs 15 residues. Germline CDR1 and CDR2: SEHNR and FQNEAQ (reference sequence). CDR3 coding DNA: TGTGCCAGCCGGGGACTAGCGGGATTTTCAGATACGCAGTATTTT. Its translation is CASRGLAGFSDTQYF.

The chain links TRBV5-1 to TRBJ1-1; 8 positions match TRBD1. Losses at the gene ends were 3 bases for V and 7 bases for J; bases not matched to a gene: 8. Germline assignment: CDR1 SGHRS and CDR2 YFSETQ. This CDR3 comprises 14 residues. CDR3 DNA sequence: TGCGCCAGCAGCTACCAGATCGACAGGGGTGAAGCTTTCTTT. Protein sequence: CASSYQIDRGEAFF.

Here the CDR3 DNA reads TGTGCCAGCAGCGTAGGGGACAGCCTCACCGGGGAGCTGTTTTTT. It specifies CASSVGDSLTGELFF. The chain uses TRBV9 and TRBJ2-2; TRBD1 aligns across 7 bases. There are 15 residues in the CDR3. The ends lost 0 bases at V and 4 bases at J; junction bases unmatched: 3. Per germline, CDR1 SGDLS and CDR2 YYNGEE.

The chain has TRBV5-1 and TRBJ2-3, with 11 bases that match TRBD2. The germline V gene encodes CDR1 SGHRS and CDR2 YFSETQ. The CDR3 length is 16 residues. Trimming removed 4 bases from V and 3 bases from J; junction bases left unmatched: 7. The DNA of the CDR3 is TGCGCCAGCAGCGCACTAGCGGGAGTTGGTACAGATACGCAGTATTTT. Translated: CASSALAGVGTDTQYF.

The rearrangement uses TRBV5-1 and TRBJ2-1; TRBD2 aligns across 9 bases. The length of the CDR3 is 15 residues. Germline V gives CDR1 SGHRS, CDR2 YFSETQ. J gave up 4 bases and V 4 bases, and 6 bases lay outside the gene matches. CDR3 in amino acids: CASSASGIQYNEQFF. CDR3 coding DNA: TGCGCCAGCAGCGCTAGCGGGATCCAGTACAATGAGCAGTTCTTC.